This T cell receptor beta chain was found in a study of cytomegalovirus exposure and HLA in healthy donors. Study-wide background: Some 77 million unique TCRs from HLA-typed donors were held in an early release of data.

The PCR employed 60 Vbeta primers together with 13 Jbeta primers. Clones were read by immunoSEQ multiplex PCR, and TCRdb kept only the in-frame ones, dropping some. The sample includes around 130,000 clones, 75% to 90% of them seen just once. Germline CDR1 reads MNHEY; CDR2 reads SMNVEV (reference sequence). The V and J ends lost 2 bases and 6 bases respectively, with 5 bases between them. CDR3 size: 12 residues. The study, taken as a whole, reports: Donor immune exposure was known only as CMV serostatus. Indistinguishable V segments such as TRBV6-2 and TRBV6-3 were excluded.

This clone was counted only a few times. What it binds is not known. This chain joins TRBV27 and TRBJ1-5; D call uncertain. The origin of this receptor is a man aged 40-49 years in good health and CMV-seronegative. Input material: PBMCs. The CDR3 loop reads CASSLNGQPQHF. In nucleotides, the CDR3 is TGTGCCAGCAGTTTAAACGGTCAGCCCCAGCATTTT.